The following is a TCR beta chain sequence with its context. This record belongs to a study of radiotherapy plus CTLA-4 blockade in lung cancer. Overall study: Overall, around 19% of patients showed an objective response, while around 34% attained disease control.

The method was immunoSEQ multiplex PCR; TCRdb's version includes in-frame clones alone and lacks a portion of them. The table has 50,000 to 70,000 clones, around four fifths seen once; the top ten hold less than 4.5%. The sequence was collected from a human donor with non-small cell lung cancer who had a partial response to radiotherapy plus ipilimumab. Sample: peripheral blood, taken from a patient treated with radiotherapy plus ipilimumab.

The CDR3 DNA is TGTGCCAGCAGTTCCCCCCGCAGAAACTCTGGAAACACCATATATTTT. This sequence encodes CASSSPRRNSGNTIYF. V usage is TRBV28 and J usage is TRBJ1-3; unclear D gene. Germline values: CDR1 MDHEN, CDR2 SYDVKM. V lost 4 bases and J lost 0, with 13 bases in between. This CDR3 is 16 amino acids long.